This T cell receptor (beta chain) was documented in a study of a mutant IDH1 vaccine in newly diagnosed glioma. Study-wide context: Following radiotherapy alone, or alongside temozolomide cycles, vaccination was started after an interval of 4-6 weeks. A roughly 62% male, approximately 38% female split and a mean age of about 40 years characterized treated patients. It was radiotherapy, temozolomide, or both that patients received previously, with most receiving both.

As for time point: week 5, during vaccination. Every single dose of the vaccine, 300 ug of mutant IDH1 20-mer peptide, came with topical imiquimod. Here immunoSEQ multiplex PCR was the method, and the copy in TCRdb shows in-frame clones only, minus some. The table includes more than 35,000 clones, approximately 83% detected once. Details on this clone: The antigen is not known.

The V and J ends lost 5 bases and 5 bases, in that order; junction bases with no gene match: 11. Germline V lookup: CDR1 SGHTA, CDR2 FQGTGA. This CDR3 spans 15 amino acids. The chain uses TRBV7-3 and TRBJ2-5; TRBD2 aligns across 7 bases. The sequencing here drew on PBMCs, taken from a glioma patient whose treatment included an IDH1 peptide vaccine. The sequence came from a man aged 35 to 55 with glioma. The CDR3 nucleotides are TGTGCCAGCAGCCCGAATCCCACTAGCGTGGAGACCCAGTACTTC. Its translation is CASSPNPTSVETQYF.